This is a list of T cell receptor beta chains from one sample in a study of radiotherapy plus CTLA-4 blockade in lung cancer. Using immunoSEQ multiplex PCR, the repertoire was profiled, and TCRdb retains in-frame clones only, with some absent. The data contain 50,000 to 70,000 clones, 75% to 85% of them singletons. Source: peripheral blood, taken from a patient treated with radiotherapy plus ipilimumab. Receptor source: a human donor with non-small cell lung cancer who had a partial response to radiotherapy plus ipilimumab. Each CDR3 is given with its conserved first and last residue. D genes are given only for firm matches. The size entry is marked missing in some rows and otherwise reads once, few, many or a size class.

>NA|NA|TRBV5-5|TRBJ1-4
TGTGCCAGCAGTTGGACAGCAACTAATGAAAAACTGTTTTTT
CASSWTATNEKLFF
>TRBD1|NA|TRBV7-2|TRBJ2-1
TGTGCCAGCAGCACCCGACAGGGGGGAACTGAGCAGTTCTTC
CASSTRQGGTEQFF
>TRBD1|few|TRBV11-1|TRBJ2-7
TGTGCCAGCAGCTCCTCGACAGGGGGTACCTACGAGCAGTACTTC
CASSSSTGGTYEQYF
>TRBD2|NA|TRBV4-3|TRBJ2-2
TGCGCCAGCAGCCAAGATGCGTGGGGGGGGACCGGGGAGCTGTTTTTT
CASSQDAWGGTGELFF
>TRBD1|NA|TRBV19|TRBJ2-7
TGTGCCAGTAGTCTCCAACAGGGGGCCAGCTACGAGCAGTACTTC
CASSLQQGASYEQYF
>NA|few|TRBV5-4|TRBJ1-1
TGTGCCAGCAGCCCCACGTCGGGGGGTAAAGCTTTCTTT
CASSPTSGGKAFF
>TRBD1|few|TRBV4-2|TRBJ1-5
TGTGCCAGCAGCGAAGGGACAGGGGGCAACAATCAGCCCCAGCATTTT
CASSEGTGGNNQPQHF
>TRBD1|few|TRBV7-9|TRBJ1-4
TGTGCCAGCAGTTATCGACAGGGGGTGGAAAAACTGTTTTTT
CASSYRQGVEKLFF
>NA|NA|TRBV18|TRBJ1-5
TGTGCCAGCTCATCAGATACGTATCAGCCCCAGCATTTT
CASSSDTYQPQHF
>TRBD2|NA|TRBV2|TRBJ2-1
TGTGCCAGCATAAGTGGGGGGGGATCCTACAATGAGCAGTTCTTC
CASISGGGSYNEQFF
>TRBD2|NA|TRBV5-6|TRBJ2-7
TGTGCCAGCAGCTCGCCGACTAGCGCCTACGAGCAGTACTTC
CASSSPTSAYEQYF
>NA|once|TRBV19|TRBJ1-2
TGTGCCAGTAGTATAATGGGGGCGCCCGATTCTGGCTACACCTTC
CASSIMGAPDSGYTF
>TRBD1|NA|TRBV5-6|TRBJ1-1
TGTGCCAGCAGCAGACCGACAGGGGCTGAAGCTTTCTTT
CASSRPTGAEAFF
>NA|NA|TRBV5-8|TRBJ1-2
TGTGCCAGCAGCTTCTCAGTGAACTATGGCTACACCTTC
CASSFSVNYGYTF
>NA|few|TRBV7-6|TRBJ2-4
TGTGCCAGCAGCTTAAATGCCGGGGTGTTGAACATTCAGTACTTC
CASSLNAGVLNIQYF
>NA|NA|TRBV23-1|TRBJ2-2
TGCGCCAGCAGTCAACGGGGAGCGAACACCGGGGAGCTGTTTTTT
CASSQRGANTGELFF